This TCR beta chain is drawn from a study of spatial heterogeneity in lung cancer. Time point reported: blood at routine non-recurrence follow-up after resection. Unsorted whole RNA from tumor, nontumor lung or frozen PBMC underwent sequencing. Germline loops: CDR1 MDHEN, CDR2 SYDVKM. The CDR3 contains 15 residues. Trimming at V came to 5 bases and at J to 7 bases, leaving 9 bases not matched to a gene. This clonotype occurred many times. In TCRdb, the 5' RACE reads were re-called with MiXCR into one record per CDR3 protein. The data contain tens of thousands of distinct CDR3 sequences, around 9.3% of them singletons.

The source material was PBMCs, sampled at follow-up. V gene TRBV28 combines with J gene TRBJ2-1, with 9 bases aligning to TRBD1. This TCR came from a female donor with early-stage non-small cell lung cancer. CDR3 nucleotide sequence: TGTGCCAGCAGTCTATTACAACAGGGGGCTAATGAGCAGTTCTTC. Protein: CASSLLQQGANEQFF.